This T cell receptor (beta chain) was recovered during a study of OX40 agonist ivuxolimab in advanced cancers. About the study: The eligibility criteria allowed prior anti-PD-1, anti-PD-L1 or anti-CTLA-4 therapy, and 40% had some.

Of note for this clone: The antigen remains unidentified.

This CDR3 comprises 18 residues. V dropped 1 base and J dropped 2 bases, with 21 bases sitting between them. The germline gives CDR1 SGHDN, CDR2 FVKESK. This table comes from immunoSEQ multiplex PCR, and its TCRdb copy is limited to in-frame clones, with some not included. The profile shows about 58,000 clones, 70% to 80% of them singletons. Individuals having autoimmune disease history or systemic immunosuppression were not enrolled. Study-level points and caveats: Among the least clonally expanded were partial responders at 0.1-3.0 mg/kg.

V is TRBV14 and J is TRBJ2-7, with D tentatively TRBD1 (6 bases). Sequenced here: CD4+ or CD8+ T cells sorted from blood, sampled in a trial of the OX40 agonist ivuxolimab. The receptor was isolated from an adult with an advanced solid tumor such as melanoma, head and neck, liver or kidney cancer. The CDR3: CASSQVGYKGDNAYEQYF. CDR3 nucleotide sequence: TGTGCCAGCAGCCAAGTGGGATATAAGGGGGACAACGCCTACGAGCAGTACTTC.